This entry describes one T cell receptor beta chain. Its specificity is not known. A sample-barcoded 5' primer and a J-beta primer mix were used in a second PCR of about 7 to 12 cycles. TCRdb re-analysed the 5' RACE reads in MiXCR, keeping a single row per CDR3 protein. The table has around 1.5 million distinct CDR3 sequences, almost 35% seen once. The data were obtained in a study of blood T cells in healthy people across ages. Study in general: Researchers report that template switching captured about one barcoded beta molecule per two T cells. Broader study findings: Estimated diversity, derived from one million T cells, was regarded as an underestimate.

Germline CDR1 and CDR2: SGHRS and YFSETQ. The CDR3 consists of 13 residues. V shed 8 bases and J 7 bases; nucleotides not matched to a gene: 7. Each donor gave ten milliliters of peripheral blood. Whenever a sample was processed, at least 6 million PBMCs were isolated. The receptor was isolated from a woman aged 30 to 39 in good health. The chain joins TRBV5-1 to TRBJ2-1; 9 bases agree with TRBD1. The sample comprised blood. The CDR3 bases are TGCGCCAGTACAGGGGGCGGGAGAAATGAGCAGTTCTTC. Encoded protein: CASTGGGRNEQFF. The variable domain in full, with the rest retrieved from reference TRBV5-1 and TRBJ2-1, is KAGVTQTPRYLIKTRGQQVTLSCSPISGHRSVSWYQQTPGQGLQFLFEYFSETQRNKGNFPGRFSGRQFSNSRSEMNVSTLELGDSALYLCASTGGGRNEQFFGPGTRLTVL.